A single sample is the source of the 32 T cell receptor beta chains below, sequenced in a study of graft-versus-host responses after intestinal transplantation. Sequencing used immunoSEQ multiplex PCR; TCRdb keeps in-frame clones, though not all of them. The table lists roughly 100,000 clones, roughly nine tenths of them singletons, with more than 0.8% in the top ten. The antigens for these receptors are not known. Sequences were derived from unstimulated CD4+ T cells sorted from spleen or lymph node cells, sampled before intestinal transplant. The receptors stem from a human donor who received an intestinal transplant.

The chain is built from TRBV7-2 and TRBJ2-1, with D possibly being TRBD2 (5 bases). The CDR3 spans 17 residues. The germline gives CDR1 SGHTA, CDR2 FQGNSA. Trimming shortened V by 3 bases and J by 7 bases, and 22 bases separated the two germline ends. CDR3 amino acids: CASSFPRVASRWNEQFF. In DNA form, the CDR3 reads TGTGCCAGCAGCTTCCCCCGGGTAGCGAGCCGATGGAATGAGCAGTTCTTC.

The rearrangement links TRBV11-2 to TRBJ2-5; maybe TRBD2 (6 bases). Germline assignment: CDR1 SGHAT and CDR2 FQNNGV. CDR3 length: 17 amino acids. Trimming cost V 5 bases and J 2 bases, with 21 bases left between them. For the CDR3, the DNA is TGTGCCAGCAGCCTGGGACTGACCCTGTCCTTACAAGAGACCCAGTACTTC. It translates to CASSLGLTLSLQETQYF.

The chain combines TRBV5-1 with TRBJ2-1; 8 bases agree with TRBD1. The length of the CDR3 is 13 residues. Germline lookup yields CDR1 SGHRS and CDR2 YFSETQ. After removal of 7 bases from V and 8 bases from J, the junction contained 8 bases not matched to a gene. Written as DNA, the CDR3 is TGCGCCAGCTCGGACAGGGATGGTCATGAGCAGTTCTTC. It encodes CASSDRDGHEQFF.

The rearrangement links TRBV18 to TRBJ2-1; tentatively, D is TRBD1 or TRBD2 (7 bases each). The V end was cut by 1 base, the J end by 4 bases, with 11 bases between. Germline values: CDR1 KGHSH, CDR2 LQKENI. The CDR3 totals 15 residues. CDR3 coding DNA: TGTGCCAGCTCACCACGGGAGGGACAGTACAATGAGCAGTTCTTC. This codes for CASSPREGQYNEQFF.

The chain combines TRBV5-1 with TRBJ2-7, with a possible D match to TRBD1 (6 bases). Germline V gives CDR1 SGHRS, CDR2 YFSETQ. Deletions cut 4 bases from V and 2 bases from J, with 13 bases between. The CDR3 has 14 residues. In DNA, the CDR3 is TGCGCCAGCAGCGGCCTACAGGGAACCTACGAGCAGTACTTC. Translating it yields CASSGLQGTYEQYF.

This sequence joins TRBV15 and TRBJ1-2; 9 bases fit TRBD1. Germline V gene sequence: CDR1 LNHNV, CDR2 YYDKDF (reference sequence). V lost 1 base and J lost 8; bases outside the gene matches: 5. CDR3 length: 14 residues. The CDR3 loop is CATSRGTGVWGYTF. DNA for the CDR3: TGTGCCACCAGCAGAGGGACAGGGGTTTGGGGCTACACCTTC.

This clone was found once. The chain is built from TRBV28 and TRBJ2-5, with D possibly matching TRBD2 (5 bases). V was pared by 4 bases and J by 5 bases, with 5 bases between. Germline V gene sequence: CDR1 MDHEN, CDR2 SYDVKM. The CDR3 sequence is 11 residues long. This CDR3 is CASSSGETQYF. DNA of the CDR3: TGTGCCAGCAGTTCGGGGGAGACCCAGTACTTC.

Concerning this clone: Sequence at one end of the junction differs from germline and may be a read error. This chain connects TRBV5-1 to TRBJ2-7; tentatively, D is TRBD1 or TRBD2 (5 bases each). CDR1 and CDR2 (germline): SGHRS, YFSETQ. This CDR3 is 13 amino acids long. This CDR3 is CASSLYGAPEQYF. For the CDR3, the DNA is TGTGCCAGCAGCTTGTACGGGGCGCCAGAGCAGTACTTC. The full variable domain, rest sourced from reference TRBV5-1 and TRBJ2-7, is KAGVTQTPRYLIKTRGQQVTLSCSPISGHRSVSWYQQTPGQGLQFLFEYFSETQRNKGNFPGRFSGRQFSNSRSEMNVSTLELGDSALYLCASSLYGAPEQYFGPGTRLTVT.

The chain uses TRBV10-1 and TRBJ2-4, with 8 bases that match TRBD2. The length of the CDR3 is 14 residues. Germline V gives CDR1 WNHNN, CDR2 SYGVQD (reference sequence). V dropped 0 bases and J dropped 6; count of bases not matched to a gene: 1. CDR3 DNA: TGCGCCAGCAGTGAGTCGCTAGCGGGAAACATTCAGTACTTC. Translated, it gives CASSESLAGNIQYF.

This chain connects TRBV7-9 to TRBJ1-1; 8 nucleotides line up with TRBD1. J lost 11 bases, V lost 5 bases, and 4 bases had no gene match. Germline V CDR1 and CDR2: SEHNR, FQNEAQ (reference sequence). The CDR3 totals 11 residues. The CDR3 sequence is CASSPRQGAFF. The CDR3 DNA reads as TGTGCCAGCAGCCCAAGACAGGGGGCTTTCTTT.

The rearrangement links TRBV14 to TRBJ2-5; no reliable D call. This CDR3 spans 14 amino acids. Germline-derived CDR1 and CDR2 are SGHDN and FVKESK. With 1 base removed from V and 2 bases from J, the gap between germline ends came to 8 bases. CDR3 DNA: TGTGCCAGCAGCCAAGTTGGGTCGCAAGAGACCCAGTACTTC. It translates to CASSQVGSQETQYF.

The CDR3 loop is CASSSQNTGELFF. DNA of the CDR3: TGTGCCAGCAGCTCGCAGAACACCGGGGAGCTGTTTTTT. V usage is TRBV5-4 and J usage is TRBJ2-2; D gene uncertain. This CDR3 region has 13 residues. Deletions cut 3 bases from V and 1 base from J, with 4 bases between. Germline assignment: CDR1 SGHNT and CDR2 YYREEE (reference sequence).

This chain connects TRBV7-3 to TRBJ2-3, with no clear D. The CDR3 sequence is 14 residues long. From germline, CDR1 is SGHTA and CDR2 FQGTGA. V dropped 5 bases and J dropped 4 bases, with 13 bases sitting between them. CDR3 DNA: TGTGCCAGCAGCCTCCAGGACGGACCAGATACGCAGTATTTT. Translated: CASSLQDGPDTQYF.

This rearrangement joins TRBV6-5 to TRBJ2-3, with a weak D call TRBD2 (6 bases). Deletions cut 6 bases from V and 0 bases from J, with 10 bases between. This CDR3 has 14 residues. The V gene's germline CDR1 is MNHEY and CDR2 SVGAGI. The CDR3 here is CASRLGLSTDTQYF. CDR3 nucleotide sequence: TGTGCCAGCAGGCTGGGACTTAGCACAGATACGCAGTATTTT.

V gene TRBV11-2 combines with J gene TRBJ2-3; 7 bases fit TRBD1. V lost 1 base to trimming and J lost 1 base; unmatched junction nucleotides: 8. Per germline, CDR1 SGHAT and CDR2 FQNNGV. The CDR3 has 17 amino acids. CDR3 amino acids: CASSLVRQGRGTDTQYF. The CDR3 nucleotides read TGTGCCAGCAGCTTAGTTCGACAGGGAAGGGGCACAGATACGCAGTATTTT.

In this sample, this clone turned up once. V gene TRBV28 combines with J gene TRBJ1-3, with 9 bases fitting TRBD1. CDR3 size: 15 residues. The junction had 8 bases not matched to a gene; V was cut back by 6 bases and J by 5 bases. Germline lookup yields CDR1 MDHEN and CDR2 SYDVKM. As DNA, the CDR3 is TGTGCCAGCAGACACCCCGGGACAGGGAGAAACACCATATATTTT. Amino acids: CASRHPGTGRNTIYF.

This clone was seen at least ten times. This chain uses TRBV7-6 with TRBJ1-1; D gene uncertain. The CDR3 length is 12 residues. V was cut by 5 bases and J by 0 bases, with 4 bases left in between. Looked up from germline, CDR1 is SGHVS and CDR2 is FNYEAQ. The CDR3 region has the DNA TGTGCCAGCAGCGGTCTGAACACTGAAGCTTTCTTT. The encoded protein is CASSGLNTEAFF. Looking up the rest from reference TRBV7-6 and TRBJ1-1 gives the full variable domain: GAGVSQSPRYKVTKRGQDVALRCDPISGHVSLYWYRQALGQGPEFLTYFNYEAQQDKSGLPNDRFSAERPEGSISTLTIQRTEQRDSAMYRCASSGLNTEAFFGQGTRLTVV.

The CDR3 here is CASCRDSSMNTEAFF. The DNA for the CDR3 is TGTGCCAGCTGCAGGGACAGTTCAATGAACACTGAAGCTTTCTTT. This chain connects TRBV2 to TRBJ1-1; 7 bases match TRBD1. V dropped 8 bases and J dropped 0; count of bases not matched to a gene: 9. This CDR3 is 15 amino acids long. The germline gives CDR1 SNHLY, CDR2 FYNNEI. Full variable domain (remainder filled in from reference TRBV2 and TRBJ1-1): EPEVTQTPSHQVTQMGQEVILRCVPISNHLYFYWYRQILGQKVEFLVSFYNNEISEKSEIFDDQFSVERPDGSNFTLKIRSTKLEDSAMYFCASCRDSSMNTEAFFGQGTRLTVV.

The rearrangement joins TRBV7-9 to TRBJ1-2; tentative D call: TRBD1 (6 bases). CDR1 and CDR2 (germline): SEHNR, FQNEAQ (reference sequence). The CDR3 length is 14 residues. V lost 1 base and J lost 8, with 14 bases in between. CDR3 region: CASSLEVGAEGYTF. The CDR3 DNA follows: TGTGCCAGCAGCTTAGAGGTGGGGGCAGAAGGCTACACCTTC. Complete variable domain (other parts from reference TRBV7-9 and TRBJ1-2): DTGVSQNPRHKITKRGQNVTFRCDPISEHNRLYWYRQTLGQGPEFLTYFQNEAQLEKSRLLSDRFSAERPKGSFSTLEIQRTEQGDSAMYLCASSLEVGAEGYTFGSGTRLTVV.

The chain couples TRBV19 to TRBJ2-1, with 9 nucleotides matching TRBD2. The V gene's germline CDR1 is LNHDA and CDR2 SQIVND (reference sequence). After removal of 5 bases from V and 5 bases from J, the junction contained 7 bases not matched to a gene. CDR3 length: 15 amino acids. The CDR3 nucleotides are TGTGCCAGTAGTGATTGGCGGGGGGGAAACAATGAGCAGTTCTTC. This gives the protein CASSDWRGGNNEQFF.

The chain employs TRBV27 and TRBJ2-7; the match to TRBD1 covers 10 bases. Germline CDR1 and CDR2: MNHEY and SMNVEV (reference sequence). The CDR3 has 14 amino acids. The ends lost 8 bases at V and 3 bases at J; junction bases unmatched: 7. The chain's CDR3 is CASGRTGGVYEQYF. In DNA form, the CDR3 reads TGTGCCAGCGGGAGGACAGGGGGTGTCTACGAGCAGTACTTC.

This clone was recorded only once. The genes are TRBV19 and TRBJ2-5; D gene unclear. The CDR3 is made up of 14 amino acids. Trimming left V 5 bases short and J 5 bases short, with 15 bases between. Germline V gene data show CDR1 as LNHDA and CDR2 as SQIVND (reference sequence). The CDR3 loop reads CASSPGPGTETQYF. For the CDR3, the DNA is TGTGCCAGTAGTCCGGGCCCCGGCACGGAGACCCAGTACTTC.

The CDR3 DNA sequence: TGTGCCAGCAGTTTTGGGCTGGGAGTTCTGAGCTCCTACGAGCAGTACTTC. Translation gives CASSFGLGVLSSYEQYF. The chain employs TRBV28 and TRBJ2-7, with a possible D match to TRBD2 (5 bases). Germline V gives CDR1 MDHEN, CDR2 SYDVKM. CDR3 length: 17 amino acids. Trimming cost V 3 bases and J 0 bases, with 18 bases left between them.

The chain employs TRBV5-1 and TRBJ2-7, with 7 bases aligning to TRBD2. This CDR3 spans 16 amino acids. Germline V lookup: CDR1 SGHRS, CDR2 YFSETQ. Unmatched junction bases numbered 10, after V lost 4 bases and J lost 0 bases. The CDR3 DNA follows: TGCGCCAGCAGCCGAACCGGGACTATAAGCTCCTACGAGCAGTACTTC. Its translation: CASSRTGTISSYEQYF.

The genes are TRBV4-2 and TRBJ1-6, with 10 bases fitting TRBD1. From germline, CDR1 is LGHNA and CDR2 YNFKEQ. The J segment lost 0 bases and the V segment lost 1 base, leaving 12 bases of the junction unmatched. This CDR3 has 21 amino acids. CDR3 amino acids: CASSQAGTGDPPSSYNSPLHF. The CDR3 DNA sequence: TGTGCCAGCAGCCAAGCCGGGACAGGGGATCCCCCGAGCTCCTATAATTCACCCCTCCACTTT.

This clone was counted only a few times. The V and J genes are TRBV6-5 and TRBJ1-2; 7 bases are a match to TRBD1. CDR1 and CDR2 from the germline V gene are MNHEY and SVGAGI. The V and J ends lost 6 bases and 7 bases, in that order; junction bases with no gene match: 8. This CDR3 is built from 13 residues. CDR3 in amino acids: CASRQGTARGYTF. Written as DNA, the CDR3 is TGTGCCAGCAGACAGGGGACCGCCCGTGGCTACACCTTC.

The chain recombines TRBV2 with TRBJ2-3, with TRBD2 matching over 7 bases. With V trimmed by 6 bases and J by 1 base, 4 bases remained unmatched. This CDR3 is 14 amino acids long. CDR1 is SNHLY, CDR2 FYNNEI, per germline. In DNA, the CDR3 is TGTGCCAGCAGGGAGACTAGCCGCACAGATACGCAGTATTTT. This translates into CASRETSRTDTQYF.

The chain joins TRBV4-2 to TRBJ2-7; 15 bases map to TRBD2. Losses at the gene ends were 2 bases for V and 5 bases for J; bases not matched to a gene: 7. The V gene's germline CDR1 is LGHNA and CDR2 YNFKEQ. The CDR3 contains 17 residues. CDR3 sequence (DNA): TGTGCCAGCAGCCAACTAGGACTAGCGGGGGGGCTGGACGAGCAGTACTTC. It codes for CASSQLGLAGGLDEQYF.

The CDR3 region is CASSLVAGGAYEQYF. The DNA of the CDR3 is TGTGCCAGCAGCTTAGTGGCAGGGGGGGCCTACGAGCAGTACTTC. The chain has TRBV11-2 and TRBJ2-7; the D call may be TRBD1 or TRBD2 (7 bases each). The CDR3 contains 15 residues. CDR1 SGHAT and CDR2 FQNNGV come from the germline V gene. V shed 1 base and J shed 2 bases, with 12 bases lying between them. The full variable domain, completed using reference TRBV11-2 and TRBJ2-7, is EAGVAQSPRYKIIEKRQSVAFWCNPISGHATLYWYQQILGQGPKLLIQFQNNGVVDDSQLPKDRFSAERLKGVDSTLKIQPAKLEDSAVYLCASSLVAGGAYEQYFGPGTRLTVT.

J is TRBJ2-5 and V is TRBV6-6, with D maybe TRBD1 (6 bases). The CDR3 consists of 15 residues. Per germline, CDR1 MNHNY and CDR2 SVGAGI (reference sequence). Trimming took 5 bases from V and 5 from J, leaving 18 bases between them. For the CDR3, the DNA is TGTGCCAGCAGTCCAAACAGGGTAAATCAGGAGACCCAGTACTTC. Translated: CASSPNRVNQETQYF.

The V call is TRBV28, the J call TRBJ2-1; perhaps TRBD1 as D (8 bases). Germline values: CDR1 MDHEN, CDR2 SYDVKM. The CDR3 consists of 18 residues. The ends were cut back, 6 bases at V and 14 bases at J, with 35 bases in the middle. CDR3 region: CASRNRGGQRGGSIKKFF. CDR3 sequence (DNA): TGTGCCAGCAGGAACAGGGGGGGCCAGCGAGGCGGGAGCATTAAAAAGTTCTTC.

The CDR3 sequence: CASRIDRGGSSVADTQYF. The CDR3 bases are TGTGCCAGCAGAATAGATAGGGGCGGGAGTTCAGTAGCAGATACGCAGTATTTT. The rearrangement links TRBV2 to TRBJ2-3, with 7 bases matching TRBD2. Germline CDR1 is SNHLY and CDR2 is FYNNEI. V lost 6 bases to trimming and J lost 4 bases; unmatched junction nucleotides: 19. The CDR3 is 18 amino acids.